This T cell receptor beta chain was retrieved from a study of circulating CD8 cells and anti-PD-1 response in melanoma. The QIAseq Immune Repertoire TCR panel built the libraries from roughly 15 ng of total RNA. TCRdb processed the reads anew with MiXCR; each CDR3 protein has one entry. The sample includes 54 distinct CDR3 sequences. Only a few counts were recorded for this clonotype. Four subsets defined by PD-1 and/or TIGIT were sorted from live CD3+CD8+TCRalphabeta+ cells. The CDR3 is made up of 16 amino acids. V was trimmed by 0 bases and J by 8 bases, leaving 18 bases between them. Germline V CDR1 and CDR2: SGDLS, YYNGEE.

This clonotype originated in a human donor with melanoma. This chain joins TRBV9 and TRBJ2-1, with a possible D match to TRBD1 (6 bases). The sequencing used CD8+ T cells from PBMCs, collected at baseline or after one month of anti-PD-1 therapy (not recorded which). The CDR3, as DNA: TGTGCCAGCAGCGTAGAGGACAGCTCCGTCGGCGATGAGCAGTTCTTC. Encoded protein: CASSVEDSSVGDEQFF.